This T cell receptor beta chain derives from a study of CD4 T cell repertoires in COVID-19. Study-wide findings and caveats: SARS-CoV and/or HKU1 spike cultures shared between about 6.5 and 27% of SARS-CoV-2 clonotypes.

CDR3 length: 16 amino acids. Trimming left V 6 bases short and J 1 base short, with 13 bases between. CDR1 is LNHNV, CDR2 YYDKDF, per germline (reference sequence). These memory T cells were uncultured and sequenced directly after ex vivo isolation. Notes on this clone: Its specificity is unknown.

Method: immunoSEQ multiplex PCR; TCRdb's copy keeps in-frame clones and lacks some. Of about 24,000 clones in the sample, over 90% were seen once. The source is a human donor who had COVID-19. The chain uses TRBV15 and TRBJ2-6; possibly TRBD1 for D (6 bases). The sequencing used circulating follicular helper CD4+ T cells (cTfh) from blood, collected before the COVID-19 pandemic. The CDR3 region is CATSQGKISGANVLTF. Here the CDR3 DNA reads TGTGCCACCAGTCAGGGGAAGATTTCTGGGGCCAACGTCCTGACTTTC.